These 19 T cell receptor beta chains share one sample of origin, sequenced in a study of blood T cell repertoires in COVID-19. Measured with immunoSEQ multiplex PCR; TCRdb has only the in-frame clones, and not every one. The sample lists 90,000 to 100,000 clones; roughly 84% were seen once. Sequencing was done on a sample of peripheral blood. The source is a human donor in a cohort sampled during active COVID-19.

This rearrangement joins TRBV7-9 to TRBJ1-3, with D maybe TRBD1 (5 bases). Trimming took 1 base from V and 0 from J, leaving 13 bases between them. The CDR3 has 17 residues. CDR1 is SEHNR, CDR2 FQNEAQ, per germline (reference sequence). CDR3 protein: CASSLGGGHGSGNTIYF. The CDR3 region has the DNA TGTGCCAGCAGCTTAGGCGGGGGTCACGGCTCTGGAAACACCATATATTTT. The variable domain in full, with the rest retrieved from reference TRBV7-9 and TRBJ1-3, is DTGVSQNPRHKITKRGQNVTFRCDPISEHNRLYWYRQTLGQGPEFLTYFQNEAQLEKSRLLSDRFSAERPKGSFSTLEIQRTEQGDSAMYLCASSLGGGHGSGNTIYFGEGSWLTVV.

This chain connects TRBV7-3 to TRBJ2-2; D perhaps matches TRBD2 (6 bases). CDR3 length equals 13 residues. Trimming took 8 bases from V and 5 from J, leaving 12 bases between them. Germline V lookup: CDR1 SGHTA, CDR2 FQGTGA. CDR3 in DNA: TGTGCCAGCTCCGGACTAAAGACCGGGGAGCTGTTTTTT. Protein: CASSGLKTGELFF.

The CDR3 reads CASRDPGPTGELFF. CDR3 coding DNA: TGTGCCAGCAGGGATCCGGGTCCCACCGGGGAGCTGTTTTTT. V gene TRBV28 combines with J gene TRBJ2-2; D gene ambiguous. Germline CDR1 is MDHEN and CDR2 is SYDVKM. V dropped 6 bases and J dropped 4 bases, with 12 bases sitting between them. The CDR3 is made up of 14 amino acids.

CDR3 coding DNA: TGTGCCAGCAGCTTACCGCGGAGCGAAGCTTTCTTT. It translates to CASSLPRSEAFF. The V gene is TRBV5-6, the J gene TRBJ1-1; D is uncertain. The CDR3 loop spans 12 amino acids. Germline CDR1 is SGHDT and CDR2 is YYEEEE. Trimming removed 2 bases at V and 8 bases at J, with 10 bases between.

CDR3 sequence: CASSLGTGQRGSYEQYF. CDR3 DNA sequence: TGTGCCAGCAGCTTAGGGACCGGACAGCGCGGATCTTACGAGCAGTACTTC. The rearrangement joins TRBV7-9 to TRBJ2-7; D is perhaps TRBD1 (6 bases). The V and J ends lost 1 base and 4 bases respectively, with 20 bases between them. The V gene's germline CDR1 is SEHNR and CDR2 FQNEAQ (reference sequence). This CDR3 has 17 residues.

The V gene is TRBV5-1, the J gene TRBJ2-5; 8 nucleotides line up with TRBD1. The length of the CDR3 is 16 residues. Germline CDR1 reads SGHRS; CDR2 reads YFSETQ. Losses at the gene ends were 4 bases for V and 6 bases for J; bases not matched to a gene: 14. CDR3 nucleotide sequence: TGCGCCAGCAGCAGGGGAGAGAGGACAGGGTGGCAGACCCAGTACTTC. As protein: CASSRGERTGWQTQYF.

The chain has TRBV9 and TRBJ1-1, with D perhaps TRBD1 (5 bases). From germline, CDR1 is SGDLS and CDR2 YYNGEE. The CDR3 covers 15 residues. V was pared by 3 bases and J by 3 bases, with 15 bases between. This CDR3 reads CASSANKDRYTEAFF. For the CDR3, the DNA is TGTGCCAGCAGCGCGAACAAAGACAGATACACTGAAGCTTTCTTT.

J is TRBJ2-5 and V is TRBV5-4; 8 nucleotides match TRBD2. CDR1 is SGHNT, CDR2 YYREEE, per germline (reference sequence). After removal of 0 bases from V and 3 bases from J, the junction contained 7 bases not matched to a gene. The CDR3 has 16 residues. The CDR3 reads CASSLGGGRMEETQYF. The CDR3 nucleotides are TGTGCCAGCAGCTTGGGGGGCGGGAGGATGGAAGAGACCCAGTACTTC.

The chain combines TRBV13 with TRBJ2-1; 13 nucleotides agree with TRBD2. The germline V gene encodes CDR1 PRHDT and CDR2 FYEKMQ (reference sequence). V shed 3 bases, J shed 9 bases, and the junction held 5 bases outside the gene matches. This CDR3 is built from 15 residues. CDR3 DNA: TGTGCCAGCAGCTTTAGCACTAGCGGGAGGGGTGAGCAGTTCTTC. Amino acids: CASSFSTSGRGEQFF.

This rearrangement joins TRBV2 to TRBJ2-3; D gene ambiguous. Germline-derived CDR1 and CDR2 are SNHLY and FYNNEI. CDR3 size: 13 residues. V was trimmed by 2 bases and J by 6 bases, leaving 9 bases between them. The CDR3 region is CASSELRRDTQYF. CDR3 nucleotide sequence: TGTGCCAGCAGTGAACTGCGCAGGGATACGCAGTATTTT.

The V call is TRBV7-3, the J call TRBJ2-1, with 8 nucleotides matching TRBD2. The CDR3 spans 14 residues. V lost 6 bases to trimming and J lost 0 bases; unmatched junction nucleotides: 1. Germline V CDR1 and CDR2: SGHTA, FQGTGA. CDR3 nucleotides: TGTGCCAGCAGACGGGGGGGCTCCTACAATGAGCAGTTCTTC. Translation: CASRRGGSYNEQFF.

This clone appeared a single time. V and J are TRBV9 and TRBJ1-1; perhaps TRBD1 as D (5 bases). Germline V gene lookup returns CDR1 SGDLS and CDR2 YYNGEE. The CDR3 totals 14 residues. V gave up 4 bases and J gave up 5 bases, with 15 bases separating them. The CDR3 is CASSPSGGGTEAFF. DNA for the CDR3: TGTGCCAGCAGCCCCTCCGGGGGGGGGACTGAAGCTTTCTTT.

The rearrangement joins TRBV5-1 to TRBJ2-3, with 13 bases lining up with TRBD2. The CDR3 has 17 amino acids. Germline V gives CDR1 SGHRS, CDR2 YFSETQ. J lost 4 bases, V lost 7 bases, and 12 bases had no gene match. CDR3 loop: CASSPRLAGGFADTQYF. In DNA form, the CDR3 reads TGCGCCAGCTCCCCCAGACTAGCGGGGGGATTCGCAGATACGCAGTATTTT.

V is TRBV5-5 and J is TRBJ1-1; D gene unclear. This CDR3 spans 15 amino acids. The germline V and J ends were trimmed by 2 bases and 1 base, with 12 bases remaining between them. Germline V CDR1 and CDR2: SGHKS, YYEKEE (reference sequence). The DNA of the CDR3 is TGTGCCAGCAGCTTCGTCCGCGAGTCGAACACTGAAGCTTTCTTT. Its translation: CASSFVRESNTEAFF.

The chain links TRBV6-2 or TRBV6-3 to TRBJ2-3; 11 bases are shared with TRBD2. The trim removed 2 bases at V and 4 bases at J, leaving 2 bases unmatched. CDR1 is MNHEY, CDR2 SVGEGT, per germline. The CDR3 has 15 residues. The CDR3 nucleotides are TGTGCCAGCAGTTACGAACTAGCGGGGGCAGATACGCAGTATTTT. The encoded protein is CASSYELAGADTQYF.

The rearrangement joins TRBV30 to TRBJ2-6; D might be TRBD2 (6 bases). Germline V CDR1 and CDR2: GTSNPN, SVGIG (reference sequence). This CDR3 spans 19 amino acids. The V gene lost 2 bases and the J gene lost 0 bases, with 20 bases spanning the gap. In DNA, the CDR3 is TGTGCCTGGAGTAATTTAGGCGGGACTGTTGACTCTGGGGCCAACGTCCTGACTTTC. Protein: CAWSNLGGTVDSGANVLTF.

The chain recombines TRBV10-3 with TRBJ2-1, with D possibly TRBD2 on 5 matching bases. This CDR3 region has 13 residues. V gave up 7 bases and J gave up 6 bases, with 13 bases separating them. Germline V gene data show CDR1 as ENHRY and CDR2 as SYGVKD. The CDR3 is CAIKGSVGNEQFF. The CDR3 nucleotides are TGTGCCATCAAGGGTAGCGTTGGCAATGAGCAGTTCTTC.

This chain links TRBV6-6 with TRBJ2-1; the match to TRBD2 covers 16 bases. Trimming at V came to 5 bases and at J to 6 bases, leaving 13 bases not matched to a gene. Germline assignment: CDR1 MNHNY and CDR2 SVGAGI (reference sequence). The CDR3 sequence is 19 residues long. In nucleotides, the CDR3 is TGTGCCAGCAGTCCCGGGACTAGCGGGGGGGCGAGGGTATTCAATGAGCAGTTCTTC. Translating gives CASSPGTSGGARVFNEQFF.

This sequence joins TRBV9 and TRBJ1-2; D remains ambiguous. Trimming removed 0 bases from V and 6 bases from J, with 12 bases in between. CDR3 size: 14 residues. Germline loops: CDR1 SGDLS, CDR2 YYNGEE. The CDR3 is CASSVDPTGNGYTF. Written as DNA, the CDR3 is TGTGCCAGCAGCGTAGACCCCACGGGGAATGGCTACACCTTC.